The 30 T cell receptor beta chains below come from one sample, sequenced in a study of T-cell reconstitution after alpha-beta-depleted transplantation in children. TCRbeta library preparation incorporated unique molecular identifiers. TCRdb fed the PCR reads into MiXCR, producing one record per CDR3 protein. The sample shows fewer than 400,000 distinct CDR3 sequences, over 20% of them seen only once. Sequencing was performed on PBMCs from the stem cell graft donor, taken from the stem cell graft. Source of these receptors: a human donor who donated a stem cell graft to a child with acute myeloid leukemia.

This clonotype was picked up a small number of times. V gene TRBV20-1 combines with J gene TRBJ2-2; a weak D match, TRBD1 (6 bases). The CDR3 spans 15 residues. The germline V gene has CDR1 DFQATT and CDR2 SNEGSKA (reference sequence). The CDR3: CGGSDTSVNTGELFF. The DNA for the CDR3 is TGCGGGGGCAGCGATACTTCAGTGAACACCGGGGAGCTGTTTTTT.

The rearrangement joins TRBV20-1 to TRBJ2-3; 13 nucleotides match TRBD2. The CDR3 covers 14 residues. Germline-derived CDR1 and CDR2 are DFQATT and SNEGSKA (reference sequence). J lost 5 bases, V lost 6 bases, and 5 bases had no gene match. Here the CDR3 reads CSARLAGGLDTQYF. CDR3 DNA sequence: TGCAGTGCCAGACTAGCGGGAGGACTAGATACGCAGTATTTT.

The genes are TRBV6-5 and TRBJ2-7; D perhaps matches TRBD2 (5 bases). Germline values: CDR1 MNHEY, CDR2 SVGAGI. The V end was cut by 4 bases, the J end by 0 bases, with 10 bases between. CDR3 size: 14 residues. The CDR3 here is CASSFAGSSYEQYF. The CDR3 DNA follows: TGTGCCAGCAGTTTTGCGGGTAGCTCCTACGAGCAGTACTTC.

This clonotype came up a few times. The chain has TRBV29-1 and TRBJ1-4, with 9 bases fitting TRBD1. V was clipped by 4 bases and J by 1 base; unmatched bases: 1. The CDR3 is made up of 14 amino acids. Germline V lookup: CDR1 SQVTM, CDR2 ANQGSEA. The CDR3 coding sequence is TGCAGCGTTGGGGGACAGGGAACTAATGAAAAACTGTTTTTT. Protein product: CSVGGQGTNEKLFF. The full variable domain, its missing parts supplied by reference TRBV29-1 and TRBJ1-4, is SAVISQKPSRDICQRGTSLTIQCQVDSQVTMMFWYRQQPGQSLTLIATANQGSEATYESGFVIDKFPISRPNLTFSTLTVSNMSPEDSSIYLCSVGGQGTNEKLFFGSGTQLSVL.

In this sample, this clonotype turned up many times. This rearrangement joins TRBV29-1 to TRBJ2-1; 11 bases are a match to TRBD1. Germline V lookup: CDR1 SQVTM, CDR2 ANQGSEA. Unmatched junction bases numbered 9, after V lost 6 bases and J lost 5 bases. This CDR3 has 15 residues. The CDR3 DNA is TGCAGCGTCGCGATTGGACAGGGGGCCCACAATGAGCAGTTCTTC. This sequence encodes CSVAIGQGAHNEQFF.

The rearrangement joins TRBV6-5 to TRBJ2-3; TRBD2 might be the D (5 bases). V was pared by 1 base and J by 0 bases, with 5 bases between. Looked up from germline, CDR1 is MNHEY and CDR2 is SVGAGI. This CDR3 comprises 14 residues. DNA of the CDR3: TGTGCCAGCAGTTACTTAGCGAGCACAGATACGCAGTATTTT. This gives the protein CASSYLASTDTQYF.

This clonotype has more than one count but fewer than ten. The CDR3 DNA reads TGCGCCAGCAAGGTATCGGGAACAGATACGCAGTATTTT. Amino acid sequence: CASKVSGTDTQYF. This chain connects TRBV10-2 to TRBJ2-3, with D tentatively TRBD2 (5 bases). The CDR3 is 13 residues long. The germline V gene has CDR1 WSHSY and CDR2 SAAADI. The V end lost 7 bases, the J end lost 3 bases, and 11 bases lay between the germline ends.

This clonotype was seen repeatedly, ten times or more. The junction and the germline gene differ at one end; a read error may be behind it. The V call is TRBV29-1, the J call TRBJ2-4; D is perhaps TRBD2 (6 bases). Germline lookup yields CDR1 SQVTM and CDR2 ANQGSEA. This CDR3 has 11 amino acids. The CDR3 here is CSVETSSGVSF. CDR3 in DNA: TGCAGCGTTGAAACATCTTCGGGAGTTAGCTTC.

V usage is TRBV20-1 and J usage is TRBJ2-2; weak D call: TRBD2 (6 bases). Germline CDR1 reads DFQATT; CDR2 reads SNEGSKA (reference sequence). V lost 0 bases to trimming and J lost 7 bases, with 9 bases between them. This CDR3 is 13 amino acids long. The CDR3 spells CSAREAGDGELFF. The CDR3, as DNA: TGCAGTGCTAGAGAAGCGGGTGACGGGGAGCTGTTTTTT.

V and J are TRBV11-3 and TRBJ2-3, with 9 nucleotides matching TRBD2. Looked up from germline, CDR1 is SGHNT and CDR2 is YENEEA. This CDR3 contains 17 residues. V shed 1 base and J 0 bases; nucleotides not matched to a gene: 5. The CDR3, as DNA: TGTGCCAGCAGCTTAGGACTAGCGGCAACGAGCACAGATACGCAGTATTTT. This codes for CASSLGLAATSTDTQYF.

This clonotype came up a few times. This sequence joins TRBV2 and TRBJ2-7; no reliable D call. V was shortened by 7 bases and J by 7 bases, with 11 bases between the two germline ends. This CDR3 comprises 11 residues. The germline V gene has CDR1 SNHLY and CDR2 FYNNEI. The CDR3 here is CASIAVREQYF. The CDR3 DNA follows: TGTGCCAGCATTGCGGTACGTGAGCAGTACTTC.

The chain combines TRBV5-1 with TRBJ2-1; TRBD2 agrees at 11 bases. The CDR3 contains 15 residues. V was clipped by 4 bases and J by 5 bases; unmatched bases: 5. Germline lookup yields CDR1 SGHRS and CDR2 YFSETQ. CDR3 nucleotides: TGCGCCAGCAGCCCGGGACTAGCGGTAGACAATGAGCAGTTCTTC. Translation: CASSPGLAVDNEQFF.

V usage is TRBV24-1 and J usage is TRBJ2-1; D possibly matches TRBD1 or TRBD2 (6 bases each). CDR1 is KGHDR and CDR2 is SFDVKD in the germline V gene. The V end was cut by 6 bases, the J end by 3 bases, with 14 bases between. This CDR3 is built from 15 residues. CDR3 DNA sequence: TGTGCCACCAGTCGGGGGCCCCTCGGCTACAATGAGCAGTTCTTC. Protein sequence: CATSRGPLGYNEQFF.

This chain links TRBV7-2 with TRBJ2-7; D is uncertain. From germline, CDR1 is SGHTA and CDR2 FQGNSA. V shed 5 bases and J shed 3 bases, with 17 bases lying between them. The CDR3 consists of 15 residues. The CDR3 spells CASSLDRLTIYEQYF. In nucleotides, the CDR3 is TGTGCCAGCAGCCTAGACCGCCTAACTATCTACGAGCAGTACTTC.

The rearrangement links TRBV4-1 to TRBJ2-3; TRBD2 matches 7 bases. The CDR3 loop spans 18 amino acids. V lost 2 bases and J lost 0; bases outside the gene matches: 11. The germline V gene has CDR1 MGHRA and CDR2 YSYEKL. The CDR3 region is CASSQRTAGAASTDTQYF. As DNA, the CDR3 is TGCGCCAGCAGCCAACGGACTGCGGGAGCGGCTAGCACAGATACGCAGTATTTT.

This clonotype was counted a few times. The rearrangement joins TRBV6-1 to TRBJ2-1; D is undetermined. The V gene's germline CDR1 is MNHNS and CDR2 SASEGT. The CDR3 has 15 amino acids. Deletions cut 5 bases from V and 0 bases from J, with 11 bases between. The CDR3: CASSRTESSYNEQFF. The CDR3 DNA reads TGTGCCAGCAGTCGCACCGAATCCTCCTACAATGAGCAGTTCTTC.

This clonotype has just a few counts. The chain employs TRBV12-3 or TRBV12-4 and TRBJ2-5; TRBD1 agrees at 7 bases. The length of the CDR3 is 15 residues. Trimming took 2 bases from V and 5 from J; bases not matched to a gene: 8. CDR3 in amino acids: CASSLRQGVEETQYF. CDR3 bases: TGTGCCAGCAGTTTACGGCAGGGGGTTGAGGAGACCCAGTACTTC.

The CDR3 spells CASSLIGSSYEQYF. The CDR3 DNA follows: TGTGCCAGCAGTTTAATCGGGTCTTCCTACGAGCAGTACTTC. The chain uses TRBV27 and TRBJ2-7; D is unresolved. Germline CDR1 MNHEY, CDR2 SMNVEV (reference sequence). Trimming removed 2 bases at V and 1 base at J, with 9 bases between. The CDR3 totals 14 residues.

CDR3 in DNA: TGCGCCAGCAGCCAAGTGGTTAGCGGGGAACCTGGGGCCAACGTCCTGACTTTC. This sequence encodes CASSQVVSGEPGANVLTF. The chain recombines TRBV4-1 with TRBJ2-6; 8 bases agree with TRBD2. V gave up 1 base and J gave up 2 bases; unmatched junction bases: 7. The CDR3 has 18 amino acids. Germline values: CDR1 MGHRA, CDR2 YSYEKL.

V usage is TRBV5-1 and J usage is TRBJ2-5, with 7 bases lining up with TRBD1. Germline CDR1 SGHRS, CDR2 YFSETQ. The CDR3 runs to 15 residues. Trimming took 0 bases from V and 5 from J; bases not matched to a gene: 7. The CDR3 loop reads CASSLDRGGRETQYF. The DNA of the CDR3 is TGCGCCAGCAGCTTGGACAGGGGCGGCAGGGAGACCCAGTACTTC.

This clonotype was recorded a few times. The chain combines TRBV25-1 with TRBJ2-5; no firm D call. This CDR3 comprises 13 residues. Trimming took off 4 bases at V and 3 bases at J, with 9 bases between the two ends. Germline V gene lookup returns CDR1 MGHDK and CDR2 SYGVNS. The CDR3 nucleotides are TGTGCCAGCAGTGGGACCAAGGAAGAGACCCAGTACTTC. It encodes CASSGTKEETQYF.

This rearrangement joins TRBV10-3 to TRBJ2-1, with D hard to call. This CDR3 is built from 15 residues. CDR1 and CDR2 (germline): ENHRY, SYGVKD. V lost 2 bases to trimming and J lost 5 bases, with 13 bases between them. The CDR3 nucleotides read TGTGCCATCAGTGAGGGTCCCCAGGCGGACAATGAGCAGTTCTTC. This gives the protein CAISEGPQADNEQFF.

In its sample, this clonotype was seen a few times. In nucleotides, the CDR3 is TGTGCCAGCAGTTTATGGGGCATAACTAGCGGGACCTACAATGAGCAGTTCTTC. Translated: CASSLWGITSGTYNEQFF. The V call is TRBV28, the J call TRBJ2-1, with TRBD2 matching 10 bases. Germline V gene lookup returns CDR1 MDHEN and CDR2 SYDVKM. V shed 0 bases and J 2 bases; nucleotides not matched to a gene: 7. This CDR3 spans 18 amino acids.

In the case of this clonotype: A much larger clone is a single base away; this may be a read error. The chain links TRBV29-1 to TRBJ2-1; D gene uncertain. In germline, CDR1 is SQVTM, CDR2 ANQGSEA. This CDR3 has 12 residues. With 3 bases removed from V and 12 bases from J, the gap between germline ends came to 15 bases. The CDR3 sequence is CSVDSGCTMQFF. CDR3 bases: TGCAGCGTTGACTCCGGGTGTACTATGCAGTTCTTC.

The chain couples TRBV24-1 to TRBJ2-1, with 16 positions matching TRBD2. Germline V gene lookup returns CDR1 KGHDR and CDR2 SFDVKD. The CDR3 is 20 amino acids. With 6 bases clipped from V and 3 bases from J, the junction kept 13 bases outside the gene matches. The chain's CDR3 is CATSRGPGLAGGPVYNEQFF. CDR3 in DNA: TGTGCCACCAGTCGTGGGCCGGGACTAGCGGGAGGGCCGGTCTACAATGAGCAGTTCTTC.

This rearrangement joins TRBV6-1 to TRBJ2-7, with 8 nucleotides matching TRBD1. Germline V CDR1 and CDR2: MNHNS, SASEGT. V lost 7 bases to trimming and J lost 3 bases; unmatched junction nucleotides: 8. The CDR3 totals 14 residues. The CDR3 is CASIRSGTGYEQYF. Here the CDR3 DNA reads TGTGCCAGCATCAGATCCGGGACAGGCTACGAGCAGTACTTC.

The table lists this clonotype with many counts. The DNA for the CDR3 is TGTGCCAGCAGCCACCTTGAGGGTAGGGACAGCCAAAATGAGCAGTTCTTC. Protein sequence: CASSHLEGRDSQNEQFF. J is TRBJ2-1 and V is TRBV4-2; the match to TRBD1 covers 7 bases. Germline CDR1 and CDR2: LGHNA and YNFKEQ. The CDR3 length is 17 residues. Trimming removed 3 bases from V and 7 bases from J; junction bases left unmatched: 15.

This clonotype has just a few counts. This chain links TRBV5-1 with TRBJ2-3, with D tentatively TRBD2 (6 bases). The V end lost 2 bases, the J end lost 2 bases, and 12 bases lay between the germline ends. CDR1 is SGHRS and CDR2 is YFSETQ in the germline V gene. The CDR3 spans 15 residues. CDR3 in amino acids: CASSFQGLPTDTQYF. CDR3 DNA sequence: TGCGCCAGCAGCTTCCAGGGACTTCCCACAGATACGCAGTATTTT.

This clonotype was picked up many times. The V call is TRBV12-3 or TRBV12-4, the J call TRBJ2-1; no definite D call. V gave up 4 bases and J gave up 7 bases, with 8 bases separating them. CDR3 length equals 12 residues. The chain's CDR3 is CASSSDGNEQFF. In nucleotides, the CDR3 is TGTGCCAGCAGTTCCGACGGGAATGAGCAGTTCTTC.

V usage is TRBV20-1 and J usage is TRBJ1-4; D not resolved. Trimming shortened V by 3 bases and J by 6 bases, and 8 bases separated the two germline ends. The CDR3 length is 12 residues. CDR1 is DFQATT and CDR2 is SNEGSKA in the germline V gene (reference sequence). The CDR3 region has the DNA TGCAGTGCTAGGGGTTTTGATGAAAAACTGTTTTTT. It encodes CSARGFDEKLFF.